The entry that follows covers one TCR beta chain sequence. For every subset, genomic DNA was evenly distributed across several immunoSEQ plates. Profiled with immunoSEQ multiplex PCR; TCRdb holds only in-frame clones, not every one. This sample yields about 2.4 million clones, of which around nine tenths are seen a single time; roughly 0.13% belongs to the top ten. Between the trimmed V and J ends, which lost 3 bases and 4 bases, there was a span of 6 bases. The CDR3 is 13 residues long. Germline loops: CDR1 MGHDK, CDR2 SYGVNS. This specimen comes from a study of shared clonotypes between healthy human individuals. Study-level information: Donors were a couple of women and a few men aged 18 to 49.

V and J are TRBV25-1 and TRBJ2-2, with D uncertain. The TCR comes from a man younger than 30 in good health. The sequencing sample was made of naive CD4+ T cells sorted from blood. Sample subset: CD45RA+ positively selected. The DNA for the CDR3 is TGTGCCAGCAGTGACGGGTCCACCGGGGAGCTGTTTTTT. This gives the protein CASSDGSTGELFF.